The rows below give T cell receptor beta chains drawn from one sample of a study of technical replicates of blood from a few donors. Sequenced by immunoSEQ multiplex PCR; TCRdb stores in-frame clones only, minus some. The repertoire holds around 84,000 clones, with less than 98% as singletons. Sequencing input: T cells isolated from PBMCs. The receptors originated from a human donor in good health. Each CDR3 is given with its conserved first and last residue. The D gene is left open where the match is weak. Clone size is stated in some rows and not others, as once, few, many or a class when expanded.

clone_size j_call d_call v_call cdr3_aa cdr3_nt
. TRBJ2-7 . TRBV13 CASSLGLSSSYEQYF TGTGCCAGCAGCTTAGGCCTATCGAGCTCCTACGAGCAGTACTTC
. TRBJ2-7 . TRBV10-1 CASSDQTALTPYEQYF TGCGCCAGCAGTGACCAAACAGCCCTCACCCCCTACGAGCAGTACTTC
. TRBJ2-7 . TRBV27 CASSLSSAPYEQYF TGTGCCAGCAGTTTATCTAGCGCCCCCTACGAGCAGTACTTC
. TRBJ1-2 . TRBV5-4 CASSSVSGDGVAF TGTGCCAGCAGCTCGGTCTCAGGGGACGGAGTCGCCTTC
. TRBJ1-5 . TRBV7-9 CASSSNQANQPQHF TGTGCCAGCAGTTCAAACCAGGCCAATCAGCCCCAGCATTTT
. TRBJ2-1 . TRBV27 CASSLSTVYNEQFF TGTGCCAGCAGTCTATCGACAGTCTACAATGAGCAGTTCTTC
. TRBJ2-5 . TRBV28 CASSLLSSQQETQYF TGTGCCAGCAGTTTATTATCTAGCCAACAAGAGACCCAGTACTTC
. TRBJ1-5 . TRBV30 CAWSVRQYYSNQPQHF TGTGCCTGGAGTGTAAGGCAGTACTATAGCAATCAGCCCCAGCATTTT
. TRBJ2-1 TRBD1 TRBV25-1 CASSAGQSSYNEQFF TGTGCCAGCAGTGCGGGACAGAGCTCCTACAATGAGCAGTTCTTC
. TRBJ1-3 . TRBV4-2 CASSQAAGQQGGNTIYF TGTGCCAGCAGCCAGGCCGCGGGGCAACAAGGTGGAAACACCATATATTTT
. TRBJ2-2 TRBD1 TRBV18 CASSTAGGTGELFF TGTGCCAGCTCTACTGCAGGGGGCACCGGGGAGCTGTTTTTT
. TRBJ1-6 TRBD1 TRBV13 CASSSQGVYNSPLHF TGTGCCAGCAGCTCCCAGGGGGTCTATAATTCACCCCTCCACTTT
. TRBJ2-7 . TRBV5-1 CASSLAKTGVSYEQYF TGCGCCAGCAGCTTGGCTAAAACAGGAGTATCCTACGAGCAGTACTTC
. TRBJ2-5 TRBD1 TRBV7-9 CASSQQGFMTQYF TGTGCCAGCAGCCAACAGGGGTTCATGACCCAGTACTTC
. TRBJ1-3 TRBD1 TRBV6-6 CASSFGNQGAGNTIYF TGTGCCAGCAGTTTTGGGAATCAGGGGGCTGGAAACACCATATATTTT
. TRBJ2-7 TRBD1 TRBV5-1 CASSSPGQGNHEQYF TGCGCCAGCAGCTCCCCGGGACAGGGTAATCACGAGCAGTACTTC
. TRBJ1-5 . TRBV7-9 CASSSSTGLSNQPQHF TGTGCCAGCAGCTCCTCGACAGGACTTAGCAATCAGCCCCAGCATTTT
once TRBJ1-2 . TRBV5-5 CASSLPGTNYGYTF TGTGCCAGCAGCTTGCCAGGGACTAACTATGGCTACACCTTC
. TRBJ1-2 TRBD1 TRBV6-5 CASSRGTGGARGYTF TGTGCCAGCAGTCGCGGGACAGGGGGCGCGAGGGGCTACACCTTC
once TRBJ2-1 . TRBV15 CATSRDTAYNEQFF TGTGCCACCAGCAGAGACACGGCCTACAATGAGCAGTTCTTC
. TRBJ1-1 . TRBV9 CASSVTAMNTEAFF TGTGCCAGCAGCGTGACAGCTATGAACACTGAAGCTTTCTTT
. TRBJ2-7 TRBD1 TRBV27 CASSPRGPYEQYF TGTGCCAGCAGCCCCAGGGGGCCTTACGAGCAGTACTTC
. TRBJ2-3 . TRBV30 CAWSLGGGKHDTQYF TGTGCCTGGAGTCTGGGGGGGGGCAAGCATGATACGCAGTATTTT
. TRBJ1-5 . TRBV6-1 CASSQNQPQHF TGTGCCAGCAGCCAAAATCAGCCCCAGCATTTT
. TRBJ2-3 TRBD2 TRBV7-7 CASSLAGPGTDTQYF TGTGCCTCCTCACTAGCGGGCCCCGGCACAGATACGCAGTATTTT
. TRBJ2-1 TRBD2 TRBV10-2 CASSEGLAGYNEQFF TGCGCCAGCAGTGAGGGTCTAGCGGGGTACAATGAGCAGTTCTTC
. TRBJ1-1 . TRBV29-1 CSVTGGGGEAFF TGCAGCGTTACCGGTGGAGGTGGTGAAGCTTTCTTT
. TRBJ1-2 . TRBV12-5 CASGLGVGYYGYTF TGTGCTAGTGGGTTGGGAGTGGGCTACTATGGCTACACCTTC
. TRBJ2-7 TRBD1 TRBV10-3 CAISAGQGVSYEQYF TGTGCCATCAGTGCCGGACAGGGCGTGAGCTACGAGCAGTACTTC
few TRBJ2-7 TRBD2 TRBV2 CATNPGLASGEQYF TGTGCCACCAATCCGGGACTAGCGTCCGGCGAGCAGTACTTC
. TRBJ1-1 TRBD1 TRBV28 CASSNQGAGNTEAFF TGTGCCAGCAGTAATCAGGGGGCTGGGAACACTGAAGCTTTCTTT
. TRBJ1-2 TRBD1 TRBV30 CAWSADLQGAGGYTF TGTGCCTGGAGTGCCGATTTACAGGGGGCTGGTGGCTACACCTTC
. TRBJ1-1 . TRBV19 CASSITGAGTEAFF TGTGCCAGTAGTATCACTGGGGCTGGGACTGAAGCTTTCTTT
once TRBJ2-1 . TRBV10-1 CASSDPAGEQFF TGCGCCAGCAGTGATCCCGCGGGTGAGCAGTTCTTC
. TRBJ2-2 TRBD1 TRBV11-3 CASSLDRAGELFF TGTGCCAGCAGCCTAGACAGGGCCGGGGAGCTGTTTTTT
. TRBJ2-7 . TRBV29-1 CSVEVADSPSYEQYF TGCAGCGTTGAAGTTGCAGACAGCCCCTCCTACGAGCAGTACTTC
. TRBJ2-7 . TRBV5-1 CASSPQRHAYEQYF TGCGCCAGCAGCCCCCAGAGACACGCTTACGAGCAGTACTTC
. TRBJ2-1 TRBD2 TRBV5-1 CASSYGLAGNNEQFF TGCGCCAGCAGCTATGGACTAGCGGGAAACAATGAGCAGTTCTTC
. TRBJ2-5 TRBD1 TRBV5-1 CASSLRYRGRWETQYF TGCGCCAGCAGCTTGCGTTATAGGGGGCGATGGGAGACCCAGTACTTC
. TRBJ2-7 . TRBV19 CASSMTQSSYEQYF TGTGCCAGTAGTATGACACAGAGCTCCTACGAGCAGTACTTC
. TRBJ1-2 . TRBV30 CALVRRGVDGYTF TGTGCCTTAGTTCGCAGGGGTGTGGATGGCTACACCTTC
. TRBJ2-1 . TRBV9 CASSVLSRNEQFF TGTGCCAGCAGCGTATTGTCCCGGAATGAGCAGTTCTTC
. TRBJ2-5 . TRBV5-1 CASRWGTVEGETQYF TGCGCCAGCAGATGGGGCACAGTCGAAGGGGAGACCCAGTACTTC
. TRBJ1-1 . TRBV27 CASSLYQGGDTEAFF TGTGCCAGCAGTTTATATCAGGGAGGTGACACTGAAGCTTTCTTT
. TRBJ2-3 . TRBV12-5 CASGPAAAGPTDTQYF TGTGCTAGTGGCCCGGCCGCCGCGGGACCCACAGATACGCAGTATTTT
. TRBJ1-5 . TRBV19 CASQMRGFVQPQHF TGTGCCAGTCAAATGCGGGGATTCGTGCAGCCCCAGCATTTT
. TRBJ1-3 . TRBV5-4 CASSFGTNSGNTIYF TGTGCCAGCAGCTTTGGGACAAACTCTGGAAACACCATATATTTT
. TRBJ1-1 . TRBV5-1 CASSLARQQNTEAFF TGCGCCAGCAGCTTGGCCCGACAGCAAAACACTGAAGCTTTCTTT
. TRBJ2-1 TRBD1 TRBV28 CASSSPGQGNNEQFF TGTGCCAGCAGTTCTCCGGGACAGGGCAACAATGAGCAGTTCTTC
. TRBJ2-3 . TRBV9 CASSVLGTDTQYF TGTGCCAGCAGCGTCCTAGGAACAGATACGCAGTATTTT
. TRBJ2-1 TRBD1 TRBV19 CASSQQGFSYNEQFF TGTGCCAGTAGCCAACAGGGGTTCTCCTACAATGAGCAGTTCTTC
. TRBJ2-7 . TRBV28 CASSPLVADYEQYF TGTGCCAGCAGCCCTTTGGTAGCAGACTACGAGCAGTACTTC
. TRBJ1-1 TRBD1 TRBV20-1 CSSLGQTEAFF TGCAGTAGCTTGGGACAGACTGAAGCTTTCTTT
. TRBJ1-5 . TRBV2 CASSGFGENQPQHF TGTGCCAGCTCGGGTTTTGGGGAGAATCAGCCCCAGCATTTT